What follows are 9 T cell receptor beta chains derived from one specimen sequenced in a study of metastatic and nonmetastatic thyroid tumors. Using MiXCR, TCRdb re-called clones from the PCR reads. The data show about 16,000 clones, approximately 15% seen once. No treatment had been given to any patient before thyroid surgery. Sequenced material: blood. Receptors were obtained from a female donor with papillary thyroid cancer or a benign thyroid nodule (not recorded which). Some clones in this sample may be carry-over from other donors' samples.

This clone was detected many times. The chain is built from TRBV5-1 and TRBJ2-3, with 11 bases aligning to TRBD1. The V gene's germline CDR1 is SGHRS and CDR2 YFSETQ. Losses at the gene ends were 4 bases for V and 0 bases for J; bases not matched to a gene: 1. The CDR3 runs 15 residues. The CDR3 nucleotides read TGCGCCAGCAGCGGACAGGGGGCAAGCACAGATACGCAGTATTTT. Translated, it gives CASSGQGASTDTQYF.

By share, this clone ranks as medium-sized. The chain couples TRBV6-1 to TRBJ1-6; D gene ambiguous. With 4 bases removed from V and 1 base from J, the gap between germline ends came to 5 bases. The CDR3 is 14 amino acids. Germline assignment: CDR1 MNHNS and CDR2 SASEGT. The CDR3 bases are TGTGCCAGCAGTGTGGGGTCCTATAATTCACCCCTCCACTTT. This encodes CASSVGSYNSPLHF.

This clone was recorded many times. The CDR3 sequence is CASSWHRDSYNEQFF. The DNA of the CDR3 is TGTGCCAGCAGCTGGCACCGGGACTCCTACAATGAGCAGTTCTTC. The chain has TRBV7-2 and TRBJ2-1, with D tentatively TRBD2 (5 bases). CDR1 and CDR2 from the germline V gene are SGHTA and FQGNSA. CDR3 size: 15 residues. The ends were cut back, 4 bases at V and 0 bases at J, with 10 bases in the middle.

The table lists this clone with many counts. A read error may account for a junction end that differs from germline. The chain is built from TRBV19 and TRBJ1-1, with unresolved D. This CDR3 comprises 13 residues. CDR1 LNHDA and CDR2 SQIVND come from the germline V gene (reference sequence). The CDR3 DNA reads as TGTGCCAGTAGTGCCCGCAGGAACGCTGAAGCTTTCTTT. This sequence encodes CASSARRNAEAFF.

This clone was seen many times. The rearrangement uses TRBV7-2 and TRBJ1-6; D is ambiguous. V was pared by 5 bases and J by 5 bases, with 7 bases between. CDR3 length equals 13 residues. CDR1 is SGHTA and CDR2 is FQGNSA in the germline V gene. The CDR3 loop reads CASSPSNNSPLHF. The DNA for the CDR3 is TGTGCCAGCAGCCCCAGTAATAATTCACCCCTCCACTTT.

The CDR3 here is CASRSGTGLNYGYTF. CDR3 DNA: TGTGCCAGCAGATCCGGGACAGGGCTGAACTATGGCTACACCTTC. The chain joins TRBV6-2 or TRBV6-3 to TRBJ1-2; 9 bases match TRBD1. The CDR3 runs to 15 residues. The J segment lost 2 bases and the V segment lost 6 bases, leaving 7 bases of the junction unmatched. Germline V gene sequence: CDR1 MNHEY, CDR2 SVGEGT.

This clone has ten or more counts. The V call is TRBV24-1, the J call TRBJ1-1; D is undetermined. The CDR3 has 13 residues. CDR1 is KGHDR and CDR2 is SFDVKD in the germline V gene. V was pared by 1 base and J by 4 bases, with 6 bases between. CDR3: CATSDFYSTEAFF. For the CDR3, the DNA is TGTGCCACCAGTGATTTCTACAGCACTGAAGCTTTCTTT.

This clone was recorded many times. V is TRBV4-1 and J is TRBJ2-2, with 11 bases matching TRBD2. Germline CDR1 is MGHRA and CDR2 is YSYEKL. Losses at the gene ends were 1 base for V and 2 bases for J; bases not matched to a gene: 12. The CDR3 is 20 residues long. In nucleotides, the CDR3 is TGCGCCAGCAGCCAAGCCCCCCTAAGACTAGCGGGGTCAAACACCGGGGAGCTGTTTTTT. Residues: CASSQAPLRLAGSNTGELFF.

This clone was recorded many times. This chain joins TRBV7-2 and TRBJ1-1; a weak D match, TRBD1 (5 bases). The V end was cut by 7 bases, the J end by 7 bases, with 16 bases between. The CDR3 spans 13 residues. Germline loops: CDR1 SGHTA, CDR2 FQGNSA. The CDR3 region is CASKKYGGFEAFF. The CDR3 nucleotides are TGTGCCAGCAAAAAATACGGGGGATTTGAAGCTTTCTTT.